Sequencing of this T cell receptor (beta chain) was carried out in a study of blood T cell repertoires in COVID-19. Per the authors' pipeline: Estimated nucleated cell counts came from reference gene primer amplification. Sequencing used immunoSEQ multiplex PCR; TCRdb keeps in-frame clones, though not all of them. The D gene and trimming were derived from the DNA, and the V and J assignments and clone size from that table. This repertoire shows about 230,000 clones, over 75% found once; its top ten account for roughly 11%. Trimming removed 6 bases from V and 2 bases from J, with 11 bases in between. The germline V gene encodes CDR1 SNHLY and CDR2 FYNNEI. The CDR3 length is 14 residues. Enrolment of Seattle patients took place during active infection, and they were followed longitudinally.

The receptor was isolated from a man aged 45-60 years with COVID-19, enrolled during active disease. Specimen: peripheral blood. The J gene is TRBJ1-5, the V gene TRBV2; no clear D. As DNA, the CDR3 is TGTGCCAGCAGCGCAGGAACCCGCAATCAGCCCCAGCATTTT. Translation gives CASSAGTRNQPQHF.